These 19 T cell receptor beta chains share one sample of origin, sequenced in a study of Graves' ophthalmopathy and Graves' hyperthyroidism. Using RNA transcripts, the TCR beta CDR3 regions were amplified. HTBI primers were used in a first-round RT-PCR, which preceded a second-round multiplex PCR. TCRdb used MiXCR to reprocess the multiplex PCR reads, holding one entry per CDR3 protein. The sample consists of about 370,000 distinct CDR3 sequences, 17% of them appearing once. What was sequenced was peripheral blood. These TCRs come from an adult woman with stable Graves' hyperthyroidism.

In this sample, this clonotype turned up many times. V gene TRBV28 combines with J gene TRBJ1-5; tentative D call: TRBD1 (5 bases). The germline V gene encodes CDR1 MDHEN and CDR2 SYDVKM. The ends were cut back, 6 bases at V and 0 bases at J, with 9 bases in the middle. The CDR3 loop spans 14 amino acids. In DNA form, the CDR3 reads TGTGCCAGCAGGCGACAGTTTAGCAATCAGCCCCAGCATTTT. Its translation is CASRRQFSNQPQHF.

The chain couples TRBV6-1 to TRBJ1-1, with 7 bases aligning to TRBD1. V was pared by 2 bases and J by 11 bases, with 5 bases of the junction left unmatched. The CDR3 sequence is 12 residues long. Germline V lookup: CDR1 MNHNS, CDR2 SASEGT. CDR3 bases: TGTGCCAGCAGTGAAACAGGGGAAGACGCTTTCTTT. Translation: CASSETGEDAFF.

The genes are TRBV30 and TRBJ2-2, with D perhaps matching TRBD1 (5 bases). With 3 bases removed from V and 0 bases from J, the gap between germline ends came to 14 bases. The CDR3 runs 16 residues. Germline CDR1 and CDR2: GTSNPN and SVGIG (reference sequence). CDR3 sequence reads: CAWRETGRPNTGELFF. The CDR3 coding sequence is TGTGCCTGGAGGGAAACAGGACGTCCGAACACCGGGGAGCTGTTTTTT.

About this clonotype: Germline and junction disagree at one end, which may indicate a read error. The CDR3 region is CSASDGVTSNQPQHF. CDR3 sequence (DNA): TGCAGTGCTAGTGACGGAGTTACTAGCAATCAGCCTCAGCATTTT. The V and J genes are TRBV20-1 and TRBJ1-5; D remains ambiguous. The CDR3 length is 15 residues. In germline, CDR1 is DFQATT, CDR2 SNEGSKA (reference sequence).

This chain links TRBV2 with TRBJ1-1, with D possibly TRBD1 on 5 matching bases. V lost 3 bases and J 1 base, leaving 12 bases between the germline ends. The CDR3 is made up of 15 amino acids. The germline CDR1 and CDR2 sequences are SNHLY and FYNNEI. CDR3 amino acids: CASSDWGVGNTEAFF. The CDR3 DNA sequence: TGTGCCAGCAGTGACTGGGGGGTAGGGAACACTGAAGCTTTCTTT.

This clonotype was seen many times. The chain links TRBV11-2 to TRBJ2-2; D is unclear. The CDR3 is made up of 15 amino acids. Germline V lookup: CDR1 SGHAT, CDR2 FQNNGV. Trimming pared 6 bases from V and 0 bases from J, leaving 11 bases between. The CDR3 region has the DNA TGTGCCAGCAGGGATTTGTGGGCGAACACCGGGGAGCTGTTTTTT. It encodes CASRDLWANTGELFF.

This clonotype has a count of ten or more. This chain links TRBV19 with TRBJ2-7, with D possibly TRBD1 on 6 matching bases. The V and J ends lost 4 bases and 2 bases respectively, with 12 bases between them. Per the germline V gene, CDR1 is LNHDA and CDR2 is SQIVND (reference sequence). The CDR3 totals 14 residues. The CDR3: CASSKVTGPYEQYF. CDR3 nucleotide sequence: TGTGCCAGTAGTAAAGTGACAGGCCCCTACGAGCAGTACTTC.

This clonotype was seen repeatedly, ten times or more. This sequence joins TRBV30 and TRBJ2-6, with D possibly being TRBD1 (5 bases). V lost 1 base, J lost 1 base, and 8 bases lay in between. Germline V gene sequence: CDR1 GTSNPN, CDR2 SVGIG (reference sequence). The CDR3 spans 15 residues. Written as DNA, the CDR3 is TGTGCCTGGAGTGCGACAGAGTCTGGGGCCAACGTCCTGACTTTC. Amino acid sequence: CAWSATESGANVLTF.

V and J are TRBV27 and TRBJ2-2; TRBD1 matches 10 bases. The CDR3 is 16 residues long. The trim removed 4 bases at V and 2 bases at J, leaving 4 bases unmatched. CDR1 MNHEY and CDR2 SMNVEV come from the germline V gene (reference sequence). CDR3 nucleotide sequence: TGTGCCAGCAGTTGGGGGACAGGGGTAAACACCGGGGAGCTGTTTTTT. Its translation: CASSWGTGVNTGELFF.

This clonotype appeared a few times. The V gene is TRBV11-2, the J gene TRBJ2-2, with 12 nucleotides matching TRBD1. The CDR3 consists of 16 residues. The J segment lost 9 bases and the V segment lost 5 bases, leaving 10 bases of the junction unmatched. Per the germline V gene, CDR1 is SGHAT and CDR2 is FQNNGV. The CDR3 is CASSKDRDRGLWELFF. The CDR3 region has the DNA TGTGCCAGCAGCAAAGACCGGGACAGGGGGCTTTGGGAGCTGTTTTTT.

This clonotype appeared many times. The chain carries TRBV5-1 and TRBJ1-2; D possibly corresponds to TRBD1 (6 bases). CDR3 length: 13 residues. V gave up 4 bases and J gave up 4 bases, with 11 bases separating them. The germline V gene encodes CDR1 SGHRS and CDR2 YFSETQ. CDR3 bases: TGCGCCAGCAGCGCTAGGGACACCTATGGCTACACCTTC. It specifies CASSARDTYGYTF.

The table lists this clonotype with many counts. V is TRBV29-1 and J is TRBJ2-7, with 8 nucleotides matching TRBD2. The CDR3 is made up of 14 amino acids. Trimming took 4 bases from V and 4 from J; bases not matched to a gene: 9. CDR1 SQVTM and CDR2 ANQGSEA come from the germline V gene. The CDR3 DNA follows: TGCAGCGTTGTGGGGGGACTAGTTAGGTACGAGCAGTACTTC. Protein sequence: CSVVGGLVRYEQYF.

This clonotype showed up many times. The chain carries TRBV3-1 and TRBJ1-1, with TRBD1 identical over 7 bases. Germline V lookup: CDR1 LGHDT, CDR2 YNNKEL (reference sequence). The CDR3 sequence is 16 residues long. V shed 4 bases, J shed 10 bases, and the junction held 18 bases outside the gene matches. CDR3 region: CASSLLRGQLTGRAFF. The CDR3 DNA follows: TGTGCCAGCAGCCTTCTACGGGGACAGCTCACGGGAAGAGCTTTCTTT.

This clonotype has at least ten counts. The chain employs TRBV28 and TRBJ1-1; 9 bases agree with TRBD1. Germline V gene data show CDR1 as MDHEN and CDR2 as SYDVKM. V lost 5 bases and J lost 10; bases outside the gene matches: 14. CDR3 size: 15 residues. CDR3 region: CASSAFYRGRLGAFF. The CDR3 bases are TGTGCCAGCAGTGCCTTTTACAGGGGGCGGCTTGGAGCTTTCTTT.

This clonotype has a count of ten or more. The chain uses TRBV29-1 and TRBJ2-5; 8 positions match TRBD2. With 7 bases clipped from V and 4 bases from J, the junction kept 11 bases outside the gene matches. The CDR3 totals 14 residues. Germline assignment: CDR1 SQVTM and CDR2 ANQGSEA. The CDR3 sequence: CSADSGSRLETQYF. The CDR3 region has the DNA TGCAGCGCCGACAGCGGGAGCCGCTTAGAGACCCAGTACTTC.

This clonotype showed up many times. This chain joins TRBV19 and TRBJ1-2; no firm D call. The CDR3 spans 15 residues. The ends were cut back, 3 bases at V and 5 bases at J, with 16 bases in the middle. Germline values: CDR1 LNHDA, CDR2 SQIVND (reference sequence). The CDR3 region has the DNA TGTGCCAGTAGTATCCTAGCTTCCGGGATATATGGCTACACCTTC. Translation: CASSILASGIYGYTF.

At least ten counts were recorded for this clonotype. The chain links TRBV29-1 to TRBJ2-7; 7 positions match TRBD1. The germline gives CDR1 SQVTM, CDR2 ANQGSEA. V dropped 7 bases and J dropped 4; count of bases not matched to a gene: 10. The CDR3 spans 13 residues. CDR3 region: CSAVRQGDYEQYF. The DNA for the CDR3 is TGCAGCGCAGTCCGACAGGGAGATTACGAGCAGTACTTC.

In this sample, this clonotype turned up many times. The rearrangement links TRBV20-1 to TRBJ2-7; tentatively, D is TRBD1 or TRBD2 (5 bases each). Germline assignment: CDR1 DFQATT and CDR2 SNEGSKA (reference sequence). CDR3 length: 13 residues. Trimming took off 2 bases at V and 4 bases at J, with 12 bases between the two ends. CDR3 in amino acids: CSARKGTPYEQYF. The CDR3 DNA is TGCAGTGCTAGAAAGGGGACCCCTTACGAGCAGTACTTC.

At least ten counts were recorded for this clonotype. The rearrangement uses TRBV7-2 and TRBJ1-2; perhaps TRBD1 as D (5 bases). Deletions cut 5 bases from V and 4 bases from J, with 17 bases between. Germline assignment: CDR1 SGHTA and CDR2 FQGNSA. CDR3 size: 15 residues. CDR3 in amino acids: CASSLSGQAVYGYTF. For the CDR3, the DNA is TGTGCCAGCAGCCTCTCAGGGCAGGCGGTCTATGGCTACACCTTC.